This entry lists 10 T cell receptor beta chains sequenced from one sample in a study of blood T cell repertoires in COVID-19. Profiled with immunoSEQ multiplex PCR; TCRdb holds only in-frame clones, not every one. Among about 190,000 clones, approximately 86% were seen once, and the ten largest hold 2.5% to 3%. The sample was peripheral blood. The origin of the receptors is a woman in her twenties or thirties with active or convalescent COVID-19.

The V call is TRBV25-1, the J call TRBJ1-1; D gene unclear. Trimming took 1 base from V and 4 from J, leaving 10 bases between them. Germline assignment: CDR1 MGHDK and CDR2 SYGVNS. This CDR3 comprises 14 residues. CDR3 coding DNA: TGTGCCAGCAGTGAATTGCTGGAGAGCACTGAAGCTTTCTTT. As protein: CASSELLESTEAFF.

CDR3 residues: CASSSPLGGSFYEQYF. CDR3 DNA: TGTGCCAGCAGTTCCCCCCTTGGCGGGAGCTTCTACGAGCAGTACTTC. This sequence joins TRBV28 and TRBJ2-7, with 7 positions matching TRBD2. The J segment lost 3 bases and the V segment lost 4 bases, leaving 12 bases of the junction unmatched. The CDR3 runs 16 residues. In germline, CDR1 is MDHEN, CDR2 SYDVKM.

The V call is TRBV14, the J call TRBJ1-6; D gene unclear. Trimming took off 4 bases at V and 7 bases at J, with 14 bases between the two ends. Germline V gene lookup returns CDR1 SGHDN and CDR2 FVKESK. CDR3 length: 15 amino acids. The CDR3 nucleotides read TGTGCCAGCAGCCCCACCCGGGGTCTAAATTCACCCCTCCACTTT. It yields the protein CASSPTRGLNSPLHF.

The chain has TRBV18 and TRBJ2-7, with D unresolved. The V end was cut by 2 bases, the J end by 2 bases, with 7 bases between. In germline, CDR1 is KGHSH, CDR2 LQKENI. The CDR3 extends over 13 amino acids. The CDR3 coding sequence is TGTGCCAGCTCACCAATCCAGACCTACGAGCAGTACTTC. Amino acid sequence: CASSPIQTYEQYF. Based on the CDR3 plus reference TRBV18 and TRBJ2-7, the full variable domain is NAGVMQNPRHLVRRRGQEARLRCSPMKGHSHVYWYRQLPEEGLKFMVYLQKENIIDESGMPKERFSAEFPKEGPSILRIQQVVRGDSAAYFCASSPIQTYEQYFGPGTRLTVT.

The chain recombines TRBV2 with TRBJ2-7, with 11 bases lining up with TRBD1. The length of the CDR3 is 14 residues. CDR1 is SNHLY and CDR2 is FYNNEI in the germline V gene. V lost 6 bases, J lost 6 bases, and 7 bases stayed unmatched. CDR3 amino acids: CASRPGQGVPEQYF. CDR3 DNA: TGTGCCAGCAGACCGGGACAGGGGGTCCCCGAGCAGTACTTC. Variable domain in full (rest from reference TRBV2 and TRBJ2-7): EPEVTQTPSHQVTQMGQEVILRCVPISNHLYFYWYRQILGQKVEFLVSFYNNEISEKSEIFDDQFSVERPDGSNFTLKIRSTKLEDSAMYFCASRPGQGVPEQYFGPGTRLTVT.

Concerning this clone itself: Germline is not matched at one junction end, which may reflect a read error. This rearrangement joins TRBV2 to TRBJ1-1; TRBD1 agrees at 9 bases. The CDR3 is 11 amino acids. Per the germline V gene, CDR1 is SNHLY and CDR2 is FYNNEI. CDR3 DNA sequence: TGTGCCAGCAGGGACAGGGGCGAAGGTTTCTTT. This codes for CASRDRGEGFF.

V usage is TRBV4-1 and J usage is TRBJ2-3; 10 nucleotides line up with TRBD2. CDR3 length equals 17 residues. After removal of 4 bases from V and 4 bases from J, the junction contained 11 bases not matched to a gene. Germline CDR1 is MGHRA and CDR2 is YSYEKL. This CDR3 reads CASSLGQSGGAADTQYF. As DNA, the CDR3 is TGCGCCAGCAGCCTGGGTCAGAGCGGGGGGGCAGCAGATACGCAGTATTTT.

This clone was seen only a few times. At one end, the junction sequence differs from germline, possibly due to a read error. The V call is TRBV11-2, the J call TRBJ2-7; 9 bases agree with TRBD2. This CDR3 comprises 15 residues. Germline V gene sequence: CDR1 SGHAT, CDR2 FQNNGV. CDR3 sequence (DNA): TGTGCCAGCAGCTTTTCCTCTGACGGGGAGCGGGGGGCCTCCTTC. Translated: CASSFSSDGERGASF.

This clone was seen once. V usage is TRBV9 and J usage is TRBJ1-6; 12 bases are a match to TRBD1. The CDR3 contains 17 residues. Germline CDR1 SGDLS, CDR2 YYNGEE. V lost 2 bases to trimming and J lost 8 bases; unmatched junction nucleotides: 8. The CDR3 bases are TGTGCCAGCAGCGTGGGACAGGGGGCGCTGGGGTATTCACCCCTCCACTTT. It translates to CASSVGQGALGYSPLHF.

This rearrangement joins TRBV19 to TRBJ2-3; 7 nucleotides align to TRBD1. V lost 5 bases, J lost 2 bases, and 7 bases stayed unmatched. There are 15 residues in the CDR3. In germline, CDR1 is LNHDA, CDR2 SQIVND (reference sequence). CDR3 in DNA: TGTGCCAGTAGTCCCTGGGACAGCGACACAGATACGCAGTATTTT. This codes for CASSPWDSDTDTQYF. Full variable domain (remainder filled in from reference TRBV19 and TRBJ2-3): DGGITQSPKYLFRKEGQNVTLSCEQNLNHDAMYWYRQDPGQGLRLIYYSQIVNDFQKGDIAEGYSVSREKKESFPLTVTSAQKNPTAFYLCASSPWDSDTDTQYFGPGTRLTVL.